Presented here are 2 T cell receptor beta chains from one specimen sequenced in a study of T cell responses to AZD1222 COVID-19 vaccine. Data came from immunoSEQ multiplex PCR; TCRdb stores just in-frame clones and leaves some out. The table records over 120,000 clones, 90% to 95% of them present only once. The sample in question was peripheral blood, obtained on day 0 of AZD1222 vaccination. These receptors all stem from an adult in good health.

The genes are TRBV30 and TRBJ1-1; a weak D match, TRBD1 (6 bases). This CDR3 comprises 13 residues. The V end lost 0 bases, the J end lost 5 bases, and 10 bases lay between the germline ends. CDR1 is GTSNPN and CDR2 is SVGIG in the germline V gene (reference sequence). CDR3 sequence: CAWSVKGETEAFF. DNA for the CDR3: TGTGCCTGGAGTGTGAAGGGGGAAACTGAAGCTTTCTTT.

The V call is TRBV3-1 (or the pseudogene TRBV3-2), the J call TRBJ1-6, with a weak D call TRBD1 (6 bases). The germline V gene encodes CDR1 LGHDT and CDR2 YNNKEL (reference sequence). The CDR3 totals 15 residues. V was pared by 5 bases and J by 11 bases, with 19 bases between. CDR3 sequence (DNA): TGTGCCAGCAGCTTCACTTCAGGGCAGGGGACACCCCTCCACTTT. It is translated as CASSFTSGQGTPLHF.